This TCR beta chain appears in the sequencing data of a study of cytotoxic CD8 clonotypes in ibrutinib-treated CLL. Whole-study findings and limits: Baseline levels were approached again at progression, after clonality had risen at ibrutinib response. The study found baseline clonality above age-matched healthy donors, tracking circulating CD8+ T-cell counts.

Germline CDR1 and CDR2: MNHNY and SVGAGI (reference sequence). CDR3 length: 15 amino acids. With 7 bases removed from V and 3 bases from J, the gap between germline ends came to 15 bases. Here immunoSEQ multiplex PCR was the method, and the copy in TCRdb shows in-frame clones only, minus some. The sample has approximately 35,000 clones, over 70% seen once. The TCR beta libraries used approximately 2 micrograms of genomic DNA that came from cryopreserved PBMCs. Turning to this clone: Its antigen is not known.

The starting material was PBMCs, obtained at disease progression, from a patient treated with ibrutinib. The TCR comes from a human donor with chronic lymphocytic leukemia. The chain links TRBV6-6 to TRBJ2-2; perhaps TRBD2 as D (7 bases). As DNA, the CDR3 is TGTGCCAGCATTGCGGGGGCGACCCACACCGGGGAGCTGTTTTTT. It codes for CASIAGATHTGELFF.